This T cell receptor beta chain appears in the sequencing data of a study of graft-versus-host responses after intestinal transplantation. About the research overall: Anti-thymocyte globulin was used for induction in all recipients, who then took tacrolimus and steroids for around 3 years.

Study-wide points: In recipient marrow, GvH clones were found, and some appeared first in ileum or blood.

About this clone: What it binds is not known.

The V end lost 0 bases, the J end lost 1 base, and 8 bases lay between the germline ends. The CDR3 is made up of 15 amino acids. CDR1 SGHDT and CDR2 YYEEEE come from the germline V gene. The protocol was immunoSEQ multiplex PCR, while the TCRdb copy is restricted to in-frame clones and leaves out a portion. This sample has about 90,000 clones, with over 80% found just once. This rearrangement joins TRBV5-6 to TRBJ1-3; D gene unclear. The receptor's source is a human donor who was the organ donor for an intestinal transplant. The sample was unstimulated CD8+ T cells sorted from spleen or lymph node cells, taken before transplant. The CDR3 bases are TGTGCCAGCAGCTTGGCGGCGGAATCTGGAAACACCATATATTTT. It yields the protein CASSLAAESGNTIYF.